Following are 9 T cell receptor beta chains from one sample sequenced in a study of T cells in Graves' hyperthyroidism and ophthalmopathy. TCR beta CDR3 sequences were amplified from RNA transcripts. Primed by the HTBI set, a first-round RT-PCR was run on the TCR CDR3. A single record per CDR3 protein comes from TCRdb applying MiXCR to the multiplex PCR reads. The sample yields a few hundred thousand distinct CDR3 sequences, around 17% seen once. Material: blood. The source is a middle-aged man with Graves' hyperthyroidism.

This clonotype was counted ten times or more. The chain combines TRBV6-1 with TRBJ2-2; D is unclear. V gave up 10 bases and J gave up 7 bases, with 22 bases separating them. Germline CDR1 and CDR2: MNHNS and SASEGT. The CDR3 length is 15 residues. As DNA, the CDR3 is TGTGCCACTAAACCGCGACCGGGCGGCGGCGGGGAGCTGTTTTTT. It codes for CATKPRPGGGGELFF.

This clonotype was counted between two and nine times. This CDR3 is CSVEDGGQGGGSGNIQYF. The CDR3 DNA follows: TGCAGCGTTGAAGATGGGGGACAGGGGGGGGGGTCGGGAAACATTCAGTACTTC. This chain joins TRBV29-1 and TRBJ2-4; 11 bases line up with TRBD1. The ends lost 0 bases at V and 6 bases at J; junction bases unmatched: 13. Per the germline V gene, CDR1 is SQVTM and CDR2 is ANQGSEA. The CDR3 has 18 amino acids.

This clonotype has just a few counts. This chain uses TRBV28 with TRBJ2-3, with 7 bases matching TRBD1. Germline CDR1 reads MDHEN; CDR2 reads SYDVKM. V shed 6 bases and J 1 base; nucleotides not matched to a gene: 7. The CDR3 spans 15 residues. CDR3: CASSRGDSGTDTQYF. CDR3 coding DNA: TGTGCCAGCAGCCGTGGGGACAGCGGCACAGATACGCAGTATTTT.

This clonotype was picked up one time. The J gene is TRBJ1-1, the V gene TRBV7-2; D possibly corresponds to TRBD1 (5 bases). V gave up 2 bases and J gave up 5 bases, with 15 bases separating them. CDR3 length equals 15 residues. Looked up from germline, CDR1 is SGHTA and CDR2 is FQGNSA. CDR3 loop: CASSLSSPGGTEAFF. Here the CDR3 DNA reads TGTGCCAGCAGCTTAAGCTCGCCGGGGGGGACTGAAGCTTTCTTT.

This clonotype has ten or more counts. This chain connects TRBV28 to TRBJ1-4; TRBD1 matches at 7 bases. This CDR3 contains 15 residues. V lost 7 bases, J lost 4 bases, and 9 bases stayed unmatched. Germline CDR1 reads MDHEN; CDR2 reads SYDVKM. The CDR3 region is CASIPGTDHNEKLFF. The CDR3 coding sequence is TGTGCCAGCATCCCGGGGACAGATCATAATGAAAAACTGTTTTTT.

This clonotype has ten or more counts. This chain joins TRBV10-3 and TRBJ2-7; TRBD1 matches at 7 bases. Germline V lookup: CDR1 ENHRY, CDR2 SYGVKD. The V and J ends lost 1 base and 4 bases, in that order; junction bases with no gene match: 4. The CDR3 is 14 amino acids. Here the CDR3 reads CAISEFPRGYEQYF. CDR3 coding DNA: TGTGCCATCAGTGAGTTCCCCAGGGGGTACGAGCAGTACTTC.

This clonotype came up many times. This sequence joins TRBV7-9 and TRBJ2-5; 7 positions match TRBD2. After removal of 0 bases from V and 0 bases from J, the junction contained 4 bases not matched to a gene. The CDR3 covers 16 residues. Germline V gene lookup returns CDR1 SEHNR and CDR2 FQNEAQ (reference sequence). CDR3 nucleotides: TGTGCCAGCAGCTTAGCGGTCGGGGGGTACCAAGAGACCCAGTACTTC. Translated: CASSLAVGGYQETQYF.

In this sample, this clonotype turned up many times. This chain links TRBV13 with TRBJ2-7, with a weak D call TRBD1 (5 bases). With 5 bases removed from V and 0 bases from J, the gap between germline ends came to 14 bases. Germline CDR1 is PRHDT and CDR2 is FYEKMQ (reference sequence). The CDR3 extends over 15 amino acids. CDR3 in amino acids: CASSLQVTHSYEQYF. The DNA for the CDR3 is TGTGCCAGCAGCCTACAGGTCACTCACTCCTACGAGCAGTACTTC.

The chain uses TRBV7-2 and TRBJ1-4; 7 bases line up with TRBD1. CDR3 size: 17 residues. CDR1 is SGHTA and CDR2 is FQGNSA in the germline V gene. V shed 5 bases, J shed 4 bases, and the junction held 13 bases outside the gene matches. The chain's CDR3 is CASSPAWNRGLNEKLFF. Here the CDR3 DNA reads TGTGCCAGCAGCCCCGCGTGGAACAGGGGACTTAATGAAAAACTGTTTTTT.